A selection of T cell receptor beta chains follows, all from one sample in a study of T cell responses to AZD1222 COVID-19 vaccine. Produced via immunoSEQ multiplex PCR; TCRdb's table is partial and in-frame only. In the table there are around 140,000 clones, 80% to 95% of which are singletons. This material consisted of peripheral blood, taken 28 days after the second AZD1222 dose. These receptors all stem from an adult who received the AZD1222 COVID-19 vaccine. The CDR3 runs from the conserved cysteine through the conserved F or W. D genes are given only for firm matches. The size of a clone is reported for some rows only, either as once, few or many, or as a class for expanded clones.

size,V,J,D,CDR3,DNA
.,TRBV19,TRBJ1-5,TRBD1,CASSMAGTAINQPQHF,TGTGCCAGTAGTATGGCCGGGACAGCCATCAATCAGCCCCAGCATTTT
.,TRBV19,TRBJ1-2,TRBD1,CASFHPGQGVYGYTF,TGTGCCAGCTTCCATCCGGGACAGGGGGTCTATGGCTACACCTTC
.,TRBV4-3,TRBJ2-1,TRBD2,CASSQDPLAGESNEQFF,TGCGCCAGCAGCCAAGATCCACTAGCGGGAGAAAGCAATGAGCAGTTCTTC
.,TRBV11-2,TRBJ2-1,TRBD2,CASHEASGRGEQFF,TGTGCCAGCCATGAGGCTAGCGGGAGAGGAGAGCAGTTCTTC
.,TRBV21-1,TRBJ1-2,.,CASAGTVHYGYTF,TGTGCCAGCGCCGGGACAGTCCATTATGGCTACACCTTC
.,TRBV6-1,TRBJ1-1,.,CASSEDRIGVTPEAFF,TGTGCCAGCAGTGAAGACCGGATCGGGGTGACCCCTGAAGCTTTCTTT
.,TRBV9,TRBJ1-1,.,CASSVATGAEAFF,TGTGCCAGCAGCGTAGCAACGGGGGCTGAAGCTTTCTTT
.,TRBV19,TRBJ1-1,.,CASSFLDGTSNTEAFF,TGTGCCAGTAGTTTTTTAGATGGGACATCGAACACTGAAGCTTTCTTT
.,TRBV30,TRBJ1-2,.,CAWRITGGYTF,TGTGCCTGGAGGATAACAGGTGGCTACACCTTC
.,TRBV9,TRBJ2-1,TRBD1,CASSVVTGVRNEQFF,TGTGCCAGCAGCGTAGTTACAGGGGTACGGAATGAGCAGTTCTTC
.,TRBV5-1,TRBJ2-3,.,CASSLLDRIDTQYF,TGCGCCAGCAGCTTGTTAGACAGAATAGATACGCAGTATTTT
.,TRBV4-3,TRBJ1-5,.,CASSQPASTVINQPQHF,TGCGCCAGCAGCCAGCCAGCCAGTACCGTGATCAATCAGCCCCAGCATTTT
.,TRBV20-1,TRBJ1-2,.,CSAGANYGYTF,TGCAGTGCTGGTGCTAACTATGGCTACACCTTC
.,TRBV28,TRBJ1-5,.,CASSSNNQPQHF,TGTGCCAGCAGTTCCAACAATCAGCCCCAGCATTTT
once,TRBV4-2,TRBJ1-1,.,CASSQGEVRGRNTEAFF,TGTGCCAGCAGCCAAGGGGAGGTTAGGGGTCGGAACACTGAAGCTTTCTTT
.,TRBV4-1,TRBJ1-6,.,CASSLRFGENSPLHF,TGCGCCAGCAGCCTCCGTTTTGGGGAAAATTCACCCCTCCACTTT
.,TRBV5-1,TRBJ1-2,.,CASSLAWTVPGYTF,TGCGCCAGCAGCTTGGCCTGGACAGTTCCCGGCTACACCTTC
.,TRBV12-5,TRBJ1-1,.,CASGLPGGGEAFF,TGTGCTAGTGGTTTGCCCGGGGGGGGCGAAGCTTTCTTT
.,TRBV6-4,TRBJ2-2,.,CASSLTITGELFF,TGTGCCAGCAGCTTAACAATCACCGGGGAGCTGTTTTTT
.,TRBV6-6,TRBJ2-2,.,CASSYSLQANTGELFF,TGTGCCAGCAGTTACTCGTTACAGGCGAACACCGGGGAGCTGTTTTTT